A selection of T cell receptor beta chains follows, all from one sample in a study of blood T cell repertoires in COVID-19. Repertoires were generated with immunoSEQ multiplex PCR, while TCRdb's copy carries only in-frame clones and drops some. This table has 150,000 to 200,000 clones, around 84% appearing once. Sequencing used peripheral blood. The source is a woman in her 70s with COVID-19, enrolled during active disease. Each CDR3 is given with its conserved first and last residue. D genes are given only for firm matches. Clone size appears in some rows only: once, few, many, or a class for an expanded clone.

J | length | V | size | D | DNA | CDR3
TRBJ1-1 | 16 | TRBV10-3 | . | . | TGTGCCATCAGTGATCCCGGTTTGCGGGGGAACACTGAAGCTTTCTTT | CAISDPGLRGNTEAFF
TRBJ2-5 | 16 | TRBV9 | . | TRBD1 | TGTGCCAGCAGCCTAATACCGGGACAGGGAGTCGAGACCCAGTACTTC | CASSLIPGQGVETQYF
TRBJ1-2 | 15 | TRBV9 | few | TRBD1 | TGTGCCAGCAGCGCCAGACAGGGAACTAACTATGGCTACACCTTC | CASSARQGTNYGYTF
TRBJ1-5 | 14 | TRBV18 | . | . | TGTGCCAGCTCACCGGGCCAGATCAATCAGCCCCAGCATTTT | CASSPGQINQPQHF
TRBJ1-2 | 13 | TRBV28 | . | TRBD1 | TGTGCCAGCAGTGTGGGACAGGGCTATGGCTACACCTTC | CASSVGQGYGYTF
TRBJ1-5 | 15 | TRBV6-5 | . | TRBD1 | TGTGCCAGCACTAGGGACAGGGAGTATCATCAGCCCCAGCATTTT | CASTRDREYHQPQHF
TRBJ1-4 | 16 | TRBV4-1 | once | . | TGCGCCAGCAGCCAAGATACTGGGGGGTTGGGTGAAAAACTGTTTTTT | CASSQDTGGLGEKLFF
TRBJ2-1 | 12 | TRBV6-4 | . | . | TGTGCCAGCAGTGACTTCGGGAATGAGCAGTTCTTC | CASSDFGNEQFF
TRBJ2-2 | 17 | TRBV3-1/TRBV3-2 | . | TRBD2 | TGTGCCAGCAGCCAAGAAGTAGGCGGGGGAATTGTCGGGGAGCTGTTTTTT | CASSQEVGGGIVGELFF
TRBJ1-1 | 13 | TRBV6-5 | . | . | TGTGCCAGCAGACAAAATTTGAACACTGAAGCTTTCTTT | CASRQNLNTEAFF
TRBJ1-5 | 14 | TRBV10-2 | . | . | TGCGCCAGCAGCAAAAGCGGGAGCAATCAGCCCCAGCATTTT | CASSKSGSNQPQHF
TRBJ1-2 | 11 | TRBV4-1 | . | . | TGCGCCAGCAGCCACCTCTATGGCTACACCTTC | CASSHLYGYTF
TRBJ1-1 | 15 | TRBV27 | . | TRBD1 | TGTGCCAGCAGTTCCGCCGGGACAGGAGAGAGGGAAGCTTTCTTT | CASSSAGTGEREAFF
TRBJ2-3 | 17 | TRBV2 | . | TRBD2 | TGTGCCAGCAGTGAATCTGGCGGGGGGGCCTTTACAGATACGCAGTATTTT | CASSESGGGAFTDTQYF
TRBJ2-1 | 17 | TRBV6-4 | . | TRBD1 | TGTGCCAGCAGTGAATCATCACAGGGGGCGGGTCTCAATGAGCAGTTCTTC | CASSESSQGAGLNEQFF
TRBJ1-1 | 14 | TRBV3-1/TRBV3-2 | . | . | TGTGCCAGCAGCCAAGAAGCGGGAAGGACTGAAGCTTTCTTT | CASSQEAGRTEAFF
TRBJ2-1 | 13 | TRBV6-5 | . | TRBD2 | TGTGCCAGCACTCGACTAGCGGACAATGAGCAGTTCTTC | CASTRLADNEQFF
TRBJ1-2 | 9 | TRBV28 | once | . | TGTGCCACAGGGGATGGGTACACCTTC | CATGDGYTF